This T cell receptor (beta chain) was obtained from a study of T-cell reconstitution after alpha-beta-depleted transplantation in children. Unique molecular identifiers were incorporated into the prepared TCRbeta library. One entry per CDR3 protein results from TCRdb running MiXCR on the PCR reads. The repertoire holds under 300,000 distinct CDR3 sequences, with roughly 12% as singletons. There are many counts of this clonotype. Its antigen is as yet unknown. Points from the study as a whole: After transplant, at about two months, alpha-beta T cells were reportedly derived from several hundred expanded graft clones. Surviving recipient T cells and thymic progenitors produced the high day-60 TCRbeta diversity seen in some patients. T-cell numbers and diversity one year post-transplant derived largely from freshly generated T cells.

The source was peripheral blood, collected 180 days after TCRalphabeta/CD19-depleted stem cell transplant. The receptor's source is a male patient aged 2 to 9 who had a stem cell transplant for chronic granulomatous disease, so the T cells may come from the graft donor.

The DNA for the CDR3 is TGTGCCAGCAGCCCTAGCGGGAGGGCCCCCCATGAGCAGTTCTTC. Amino acid sequence: CASSPSGRAPHEQFF. V is TRBV7-9 and J is TRBJ2-1; 12 bases match TRBD2. This CDR3 comprises 15 residues. J lost 8 bases, V lost 5 bases, and 7 bases had no gene match. Germline V gene sequence: CDR1 SEHNR, CDR2 FQNEAQ (reference sequence).